This is a list of T cell receptor beta chains from one sample in a study of T cell repertoires in cytomegalovirus infection. In TCRdb, the reads were re-called with MiXCR into one record per CDR3 protein. Of around 630,000 distinct CDR3 sequences in the sample, more than 20% were seen once. Sequencing was done on a sample of CD8+ T cells from PBMCs. These receptors were collected from a human donor in good health (CMV status not recorded). Some clones in this sample may be carry-over from other donors' samples. Both conserved end residues are part of each CDR3. Fields, in order: J gene, D gene, clone size, V gene, CDR3 protein, CDR3 DNA. D genes are given only for firm matches. Clone size, where shown, is once, few, many, or a class for clones that have expanded.

TRBJ1-5 | NA | few | TRBV7-9 | CASSSDNSNQPQHF | TGTGCCAGCAGCTCAGACAATAGCAATCAGCCCCAGCATTTT
TRBJ1-1 | NA | few | TRBV28 | CASSFGDINTEAFF | TGTGCCAGCAGTTTTGGTGACATCAACACTGAAGCTTTCTTT
TRBJ1-1 | TRBD1 | once | TRBV2 | CASTLPGTGSEAFF | TGTGCCAGCACATTACCCGGGACAGGGTCTGAAGCTTTCTTT
TRBJ2-7 | NA | few | TRBV2 | CASSEARVSYEQYF | TGTGCCAGCAGTGAAGCGAGGGTTTCCTACGAGCAGTACTTC
TRBJ2-1 | TRBD1 | medium-sized | TRBV7-2 | CARGPGQGRNEQFF | TGTGCCAGGGGACCGGGACAGGGTAGAAATGAGCAGTTCTTC
TRBJ1-1 | NA | few | TRBV20-1 | CSARPEGGWGTEAFF | TGCAGTGCTAGACCCGAGGGCGGCTGGGGCACTGAAGCTTTCTTT
TRBJ2-1 | TRBD2 | NA | TRBV20-1 | CSARRLAGEDVQFF | TGCAGTGCTAGAAGGCTAGCGGGGGAAGATGTGCAGTTCTTC
TRBJ2-5 | NA | NA | TRBV29-1 | CSASASESQETQYF | TGCAGCGCCTCCGCATCGGAGTCTCAAGAGACCCAGTACTTC
TRBJ1-2 | NA | NA | TRBV20-1 | CSARDLAGAERDYGYTF | TGCAGTGCTAGAGATCTGGCAGGGGCCGAACGAGACTATGGCTACACCTTC
TRBJ2-7 | NA | many | TRBV28 | CASSLWRGAQEVSYEQYF | TGTGCCAGCAGTTTATGGAGGGGGGCCCAGGAGGTCTCCTACGAGCAGTACTTC
TRBJ2-3 | NA | many | TRBV6-2/TRBV6-3 | CASSYSYGASTDTQYF | TGTGCCAGCAGTTACTCCTACGGGGCTAGCACAGATACGCAGTATTTT
TRBJ2-2 | NA | NA | TRBV7-6 | CASSLGFDGGTGELFF | TGTGCCAGCAGCTTAGGGTTTGATGGGGGCACCGGGGAGCTGTTTTTT
TRBJ1-5 | NA | few | TRBV15 | CATTESRGQPQHF | TGTGCCACCACGGAATCCCGGGGTCAGCCCCAGCATTTT
TRBJ1-1 | NA | many | TRBV28 | CASSLGSAGFMNTEAFF | TGTGCCAGCAGTTTAGGGTCCGCGGGCTTTATGAACACTGAAGCTTTCTTT
TRBJ2-1 | NA | many | TRBV7-6 | CASSLEVPVTLPFENEQFF | TGTGCCAGCAGCTTAGAAGTCCCAGTAACACTCCCCTTCGAAAATGAGCAGTTCTTC
TRBJ2-5 | NA | NA | TRBV6-8 | CASGLLRRETQYF | TGTGCCAGCGGGCTTCTTAGGAGGGAGACCCAGTACTTC
TRBJ1-1 | NA | few | TRBV7-9 | CASSLTLANTEAFF | TGTGCCAGCAGCTTAACATTAGCGAACACTGAAGCTTTCTTT
TRBJ2-3 | NA | NA | TRBV5-1 | CASSFVPGDSTDTQYF | TGCGCCAGCAGCTTTGTTCCAGGGGATAGCACAGATACGCAGTATTTT
TRBJ2-7 | NA | many | TRBV25-1 | CASSEEDRPAQYEQYF | TGTGCCAGCAGTGAAGAAGACAGGCCGGCACAATACGAGCAGTACTTC
TRBJ2-2 | TRBD2 | NA | TRBV6-2/TRBV6-3 | CASSYFLAGANTGELFF | TGTGCCAGCAGTTACTTCCTAGCGGGCGCGAACACCGGGGAGCTGTTTTTT
TRBJ2-7 | NA | few | TRBV7-9 | CASSPSGQISYEQYF | TGTGCCAGCAGCCCTAGTGGGCAGATCTCCTACGAGCAGTACTTC
TRBJ2-1 | NA | NA | TRBV7-9 | CASSLVTRLIYNEQFF | TGTGCCAGCAGCTTGGTGACGCGGCTAATATACAATGAGCAGTTCTTC